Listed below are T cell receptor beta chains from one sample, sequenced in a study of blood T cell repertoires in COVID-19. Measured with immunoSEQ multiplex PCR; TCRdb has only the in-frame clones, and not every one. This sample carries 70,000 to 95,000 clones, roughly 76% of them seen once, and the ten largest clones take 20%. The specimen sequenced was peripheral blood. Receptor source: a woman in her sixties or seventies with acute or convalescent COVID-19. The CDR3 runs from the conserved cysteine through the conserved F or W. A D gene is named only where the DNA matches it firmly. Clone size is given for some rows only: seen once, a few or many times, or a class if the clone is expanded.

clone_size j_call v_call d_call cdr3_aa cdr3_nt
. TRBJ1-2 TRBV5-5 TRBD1 CASSLSDRTSAYGYTF TGTGCCAGCAGCCTATCGGACAGGACCTCTGCCTATGGCTACACCTTC
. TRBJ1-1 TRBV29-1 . CSVSEVSEAFF TGCAGCGTGTCCGAGGTTTCTGAAGCTTTCTTT
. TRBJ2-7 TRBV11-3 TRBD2 CASSSWTSGDLSYEQYF TGTGCCAGCAGCTCTTGGACTAGCGGTGACCTCTCCTACGAGCAGTACTTC
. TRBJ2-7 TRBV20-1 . CSASRRRGAYEQYF TGCAGTGCTAGTCGAAGGAGGGGAGCTTACGAGCAGTACTTC
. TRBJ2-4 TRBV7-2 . CASSARLGKNIQYF TGTGCCAGCAGCGCCCGACTAGGCAAAAACATTCAGTACTTC
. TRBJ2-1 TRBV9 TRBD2 CASSVGSGSANYNEQFF TGTGCCAGCAGCGTTGGTAGCGGGAGCGCAAACTACAATGAGCAGTTCTTC
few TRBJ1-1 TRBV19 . CASSIGGGGPEAFF TGTGCCAGTAGTATTGGGGGCGGGGGCCCGGAAGCTTTCTTT
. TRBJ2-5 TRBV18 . CASSRTKQETQYF TGTGCCAGCTCACGGACTAAGCAAGAGACCCAGTACTTC
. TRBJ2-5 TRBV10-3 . CAISEFIETQYF TGTGCCATCAGTGAGTTCATAGAGACCCAGTACTTC
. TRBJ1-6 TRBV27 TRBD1 CASSLRQGWNSPLHF TGTGCCAGCAGTCTAAGACAGGGATGGAATTCACCCCTCCACTTT
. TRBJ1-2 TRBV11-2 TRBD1 CASSGTGGRVGGYTF TGTGCCAGCAGCGGGACAGGGGGCCGAGTAGGGGGCTACACCTTC
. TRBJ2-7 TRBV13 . CASGGGIKNEQYF TGTGCCAGCGGTGGGGGGATTAAGAACGAGCAGTACTTC
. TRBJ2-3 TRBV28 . CASSPRGTSTDTQYF TGTGCCAGCAGCCCCCGGGGTACTAGCACAGATACGCAGTATTTT
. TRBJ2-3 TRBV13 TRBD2 CASSLAGGPGDTQYF TGTGCCAGCAGCTTAGCGGGAGGGCCCGGGGATACGCAGTATTTT
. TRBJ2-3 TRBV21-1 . CASSKGGLTGDPTDTQYF TGTGCCAGCAGCAAAGGGGGCCTGACAGGGGACCCCACAGATACGCAGTATTTT
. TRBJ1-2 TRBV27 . CASSYYRDILIYGYTF TGTGCCAGCAGTTATTACCGGGACATACTGATTTATGGCTACACCTTC
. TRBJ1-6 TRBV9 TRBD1 CASSVDRGLSPLHF TGTGCCAGCAGCGTAGACAGGGGGCTTTCACCCCTCCACTTT
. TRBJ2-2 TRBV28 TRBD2 CASRTGGPNTGELFF TGTGCCAGCAGGACGGGGGGGCCAAACACCGGGGAGCTGTTTTTT
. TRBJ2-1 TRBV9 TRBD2 CASSVVGLAGRYNEQFF TGTGCCAGCAGCGTAGTCGGACTAGCGGGACGTTACAATGAGCAGTTCTTC
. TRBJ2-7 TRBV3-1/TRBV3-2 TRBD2 CASSQDGTSGPYEQYF TGTGCCAGCAGCCAAGATGGGACTAGCGGTCCCTACGAGCAGTACTTC
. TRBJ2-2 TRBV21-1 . CASSKLDRGRLTGELFF TGTGCCAGCAGCAAACTCGACAGGGGCCGGCTCACCGGGGAGCTGTTTTTT
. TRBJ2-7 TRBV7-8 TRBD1 CASSLAMTGTSYEQYF TGTGCCAGCAGCTTAGCAATGACAGGGACGTCCTACGAGCAGTACTTC
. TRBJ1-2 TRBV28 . CASRYLGYTF TGTGCCAGCAGGTATTTAGGCTACACCTTC
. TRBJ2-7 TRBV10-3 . CAISQGLNYEQYF TGTGCCATCAGTCAAGGACTGAACTACGAGCAGTACTTC
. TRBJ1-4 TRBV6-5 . CASSYSNSGGEKLFF TGTGCCAGCAGTTACTCGAATTCAGGAGGAGAAAAACTGTTTTTT
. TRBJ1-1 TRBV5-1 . CASSTEGGWTEAFF TGCGCCAGCAGCACCGAAGGGGGATGGACTGAAGCTTTCTTT
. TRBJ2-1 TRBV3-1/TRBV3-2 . CASSQTTLNNEQFF TGTGCCAGCAGCCAAACGACTCTCAACAATGAGCAGTTCTTC
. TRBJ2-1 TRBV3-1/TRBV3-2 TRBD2 CASSQALGLAGGLSYNEQFF TGTGCCAGCAGCCAAGCTCTAGGACTAGCGGGAGGACTCAGCTACAATGAGCAGTTCTTC
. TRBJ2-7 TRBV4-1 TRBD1 CASSQVNRGYEQYF TGCGCCAGCAGCCAAGTGAACAGGGGATACGAGCAGTACTTC
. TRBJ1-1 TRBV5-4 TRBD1 CASSLDRGSEAFF TGTGCCAGCAGCCTTGACAGGGGGAGTGAAGCTTTCTTT
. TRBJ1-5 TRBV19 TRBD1 CASSISRTGGNQPQHF TGTGCCAGTAGTATAAGTAGGACAGGGGGTAATCAGCCCCAGCATTTT
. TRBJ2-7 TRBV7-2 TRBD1 CASSRDSRSYEQYF TGTGCCAGCAGCAGGGACAGTCGCTCCTACGAGCAGTACTTC
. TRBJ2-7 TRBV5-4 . CASSSKDRFDEQYF TGTGCCAGCAGCTCCAAGGACAGATTCGACGAGCAGTACTTC
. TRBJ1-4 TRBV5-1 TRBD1 CASSIRQGAQEKLFF TGCGCCAGCAGCATCAGACAGGGGGCGCAAGAAAAACTGTTTTTT
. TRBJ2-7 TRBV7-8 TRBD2 CASSLPLRLAKNEQYF TGTGCCAGCAGCCTACCCTTGCGACTAGCCAAAAACGAGCAGTACTTC
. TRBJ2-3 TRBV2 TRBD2 CAGRTSGRSADTQYF TGTGCCGGAAGGACTAGCGGGAGGAGTGCAGATACGCAGTATTTT
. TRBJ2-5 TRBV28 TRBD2 CASSRILAAQETQYF TGTGCCAGCAGCCGGATACTAGCGGCCCAAGAGACCCAGTACTTC
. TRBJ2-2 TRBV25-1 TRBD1 CASSEPGTVNTGELFF TGTGCCAGCAGTGAACCTGGGACAGTGAACACCGGGGAGCTGTTTTTT
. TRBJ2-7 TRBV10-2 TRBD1 CASREGQGAIYEQYF TGCGCCAGCAGGGAGGGACAGGGGGCGATATACGAGCAGTACTTC
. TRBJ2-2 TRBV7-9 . CASSSPRQVGELFF TGTGCCAGCAGCTCACCCCGACAGGTCGGGGAGCTGTTTTTT
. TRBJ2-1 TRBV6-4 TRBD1 CATRKRQGVDNEQFF TGTGCCACCCGGAAAAGGCAGGGGGTGGACAATGAGCAGTTCTTC
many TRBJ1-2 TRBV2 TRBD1 CASLRTGNLRGYTF TGTGCCAGCCTGAGGACAGGGAATCTTCGCGGCTACACCTTC
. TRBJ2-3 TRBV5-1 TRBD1 CASFKTGLTDTQYF TGCGCCAGCTTCAAGACAGGGTTAACAGATACGCAGTATTTT
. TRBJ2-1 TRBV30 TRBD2 CAWSDPGLGLNEQFF TGTGCCTGGAGCGACCCGGGACTAGGATTAAATGAGCAGTTCTTC
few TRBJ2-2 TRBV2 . CASVPGDVTGELFF TGTGCCAGCGTCCCAGGGGATGTCACCGGGGAGCTGTTTTTT
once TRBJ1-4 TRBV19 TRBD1 CASSYTGTGGEKLFF TGTGCCAGTAGTTACACCGGGACAGGGGGTGAAAAACTGTTTTTT
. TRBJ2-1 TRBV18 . CASSFTQSSYNEQFF TGTGCCAGCTCATTCACACAGAGCTCCTACAATGAGCAGTTCTTC
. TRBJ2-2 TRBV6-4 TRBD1 CASSDRTGPGELFF TGTGCCAGCAGTGATCGGACAGGGCCCGGGGAGCTGTTTTTT
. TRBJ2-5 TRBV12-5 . CASGLVLPQETQYF TGTGCTAGTGGTTTGGTACTTCCCCAAGAGACCCAGTACTTC
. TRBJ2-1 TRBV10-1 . CASSGPLATNEQFF TGCGCCAGCAGCGGACCGCTAGCTACGAATGAGCAGTTCTTC
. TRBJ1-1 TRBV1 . CTSSRSCRGTFF TGCACCAGCAGCCGGTCGTGCAGGGGAACTTTCTTT